This T cell receptor (beta chain) was retrieved from a study of T-cell memory formation after mild COVID-19. Study conclusions and caveats: Clones contracting over day 15 to 85 were CD4/CD8 balanced, with later expanders leaning CD4+. Researchers report contracting CD4+ clones mostly in CM and EM, with CD8+ clones in EMRA.

This clonotype was picked up a small number of times. As yet, its antigen is unknown. Researchers used 5'RACE with constant-segment primers to make TCR alpha and TCR beta cDNA libraries that carry sample barcodes and UMIs. In TCRdb, the 5' RACE reads were re-called with MiXCR into one record per CDR3 protein. The repertoire holds 350,000 to 550,000 distinct CDR3 sequences, 15% to 20% seen once, with roughly 21% in the top ten. Germline CDR1 is DFQATT and CDR2 is SNEGSKA (reference sequence). CDR3 length: 15 residues. The germline V and J ends were trimmed by 6 bases and 10 bases, with 22 bases remaining between them.

This clonotype was obtained from a man between 18 and 29 years old who had mild COVID-19 (a few samples of this study predate the infection). Cell type and time point are not known. The J gene is TRBJ1-6, the V gene TRBV20-1, with a possible D match to TRBD1 (5 bases). Sequenced: PBMCs or a T cell subset sorted from them (not recorded which). CDR3 coding DNA: TGCAGTGCCCCTCGGCCGGGGCCTTACGGGTCACCCCTCCACTTT. Translation: CSAPRPGPYGSPLHF.